This record covers a single T cell receptor (beta chain). Its antigen is not yet known. The input lacks base qualities; no much larger clone sits a single base away. This entry is derived from a study of PD-L1 blockade in urothelial cancer (TCRdb year 2017). Regarding the complete study: Therapy was started in about 2014 for all patients, and atezolizumab 1,200 mg was administered intravenously every 3 weeks. Patients had an ECOG performance status of 0 or 1 and had received between 0 and 3 prior chemotherapy regimens. Pretreatment tumor samples, along with matched peripheral blood serially collected before and after atezolizumab treatment, were subjected to TCR sequencing. About nine tenths of the roughly 29 patients were males with bladder-origin urothelial cancer, and about 60% of the roughly 30 reported a prior smoking history. Somatic, immune and clinical correlates of response to PD-L1 blockade with atezolizumab in urothelial cancer were the focus of an exploratory multi-omic analysis. Some 30 patients had pretreatment blood TCR-seq, some 25 had at least one posttreatment blood collection, and some 25 had tumor TCR-seq. In the same patients, pretreatment tumors underwent whole exome sequencing and RNA sequencing in addition to TCR sequencing. Blood samples were analyzed at 3 weeks after treatment start (second dose) and at 6 weeks after treatment start. Durable clinical benefit was achieved by nine patients but not by the remaining 20. Blood samples yielded a median of around 130,000 T cells and more than 80,000 unique TCRs, with median clonality roughly 0.084. Durable clinical benefit was defined as progression-free survival longer than 6 months, and TCR features were also tested against progression-free and overall survival. The investigation overall reported the following: A pretreatment peripheral blood TCR clonality below the median was linked to improved progression-free and overall survival. Because the sample size was small (n ≈ 30) and many exploratory analyses were performed, the results are intended to be hypothesis-generating. Greater expansion of tumor-associated TCR clones in peripheral blood 3 weeks after the start of treatment was observed in patients with durable benefit (n of about 21, p = 0.022).

The sample's time point, from its label and the paper: pretreatment peripheral blood. A cohort of roughly 30 patients with locally advanced or metastatic urothelial carcinoma, treated at Memorial Sloan Kettering on a trial protocol, was included. Peripheral blood mononuclear cells were collected pretreatment and during treatment, with between 1 and 8 total time points obtained per patient. The Qiagen DNeasy Blood extraction kit was used to purify genomic DNA from total PBMCs and from tumor samples. PBMCs were collected pretreatment and during treatment, and were isolated and stored as previously described. Germline trimming amounts to 3 bases on V and 2 bases on J, with 2 as the count of junction bases outside the gene matches. The CDR3 contains 14 residues, cysteine and phenylalanine counted. Only the CDR3 DNA stays, 42 bases, in frame from base 1. In the germline V gene, CDR1 corresponds to SGDLS and CDR2 to YYNGEE.

Synthetic TCR analog templates were spiked into each PCR so that absolute template abundance could be estimated from read counts. Using the immunoSEQ assay, TCRbeta CDR3 regions were amplified from genomic DNA with bias-controlled V and J gene primers. Sequencing of rearranged TCRbeta segments was performed at approximately 20X coverage. Concerning the study's data processing: Clustering was used to correct sequencing errors, and CDR3s were annotated against IMGT to assign V, D and J genes. Downstream analyses used only productive TCRbeta rearrangements, leaving out any out-of-frame or stop-codon sequences. Clonality was calculated as one minus the Shannon entropy normalized by the log of the number of unique productive sequences. Clones differing between time points or between blood and tumor were identified by Fisher's exact test with Benjamini-Hochberg correction at adjusted p below 0.01. TCRdb retrieved this table from immuneACCESS and kept in-frame rearrangements only. Not all clones are present; in checked studies, unresolved V genes account for under half, and no reason is known for the remainder. V and J calls plus clone size are reproduced from that table; the DNA served to infer D and trimming. Within this sample are roughly 91,000 clones, with more than 75% of them counted one time only. The top ten constitute about an eighth of the sample.

The receptor chain draws on TRBV9 and TRBJ2-5, with 9 bases matching TRBD2. This clonotype originated in a man aged 60 to 69 with urothelial cancer. The sample here was PBMCs, taken around atezolizumab (anti-PD-L1) treatment. Here is the DNA: TGTGCCAGCAGCGAAACTAGCGGGCAAGAGACCCAGTACTTC. Its product reads: CASSETSGQETQYF.